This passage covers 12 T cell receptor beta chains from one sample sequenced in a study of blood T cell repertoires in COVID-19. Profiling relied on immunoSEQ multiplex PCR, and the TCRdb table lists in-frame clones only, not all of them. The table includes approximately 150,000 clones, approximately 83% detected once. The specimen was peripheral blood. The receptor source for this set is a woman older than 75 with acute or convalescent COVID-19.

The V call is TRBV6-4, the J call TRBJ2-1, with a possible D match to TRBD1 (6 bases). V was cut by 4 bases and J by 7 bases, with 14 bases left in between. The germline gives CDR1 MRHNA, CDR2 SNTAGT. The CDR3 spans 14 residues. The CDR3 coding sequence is TGTGCCAGCAGTGTACTAGAGGGGGTGAATGAGCAGTTCTTC. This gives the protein CASSVLEGVNEQFF.

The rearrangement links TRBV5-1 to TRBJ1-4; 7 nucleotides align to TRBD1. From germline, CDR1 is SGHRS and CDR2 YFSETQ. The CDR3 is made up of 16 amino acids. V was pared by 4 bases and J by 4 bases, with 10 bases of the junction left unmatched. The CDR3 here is CASSPNPGQSNEKLFF. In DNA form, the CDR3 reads TGCGCCAGCAGCCCGAATCCGGGACAGAGTAATGAAAAACTGTTTTTT.

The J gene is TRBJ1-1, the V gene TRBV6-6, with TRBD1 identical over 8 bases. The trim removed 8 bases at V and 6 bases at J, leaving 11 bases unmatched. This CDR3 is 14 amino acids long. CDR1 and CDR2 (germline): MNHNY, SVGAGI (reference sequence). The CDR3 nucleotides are TGTGCCAGCTGCTTTCCGGCAGGGGGCTCTGAAGCTTTCTTT. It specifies CASCFPAGGSEAFF.

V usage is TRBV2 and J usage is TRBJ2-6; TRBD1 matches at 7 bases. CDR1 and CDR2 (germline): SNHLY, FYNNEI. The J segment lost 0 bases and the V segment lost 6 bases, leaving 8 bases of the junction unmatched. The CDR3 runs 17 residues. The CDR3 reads CASSPEGGSSGANVLTF. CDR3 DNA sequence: TGTGCCAGCAGCCCAGAAGGGGGCAGCTCTGGGGCCAACGTCCTGACTTTC.

Here the CDR3 reads CASSYWRQGADYGYTF. CDR3 coding DNA: TGTGCCAGCAGTTATTGGAGGCAGGGGGCGGACTATGGCTACACCTTC. V is TRBV6-2 or TRBV6-3 and J is TRBJ1-2; TRBD1 matches at 8 bases. The CDR3 loop spans 16 amino acids. J gave up 3 bases and V 3 bases, and 9 bases lay outside the gene matches. Germline V gene data show CDR1 as MNHEY and CDR2 as SVGEGT.

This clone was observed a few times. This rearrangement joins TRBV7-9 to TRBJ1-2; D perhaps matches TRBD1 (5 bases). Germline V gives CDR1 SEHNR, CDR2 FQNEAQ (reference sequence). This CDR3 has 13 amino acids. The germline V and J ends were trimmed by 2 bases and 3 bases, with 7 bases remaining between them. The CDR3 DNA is TGTGCCAGCAGCTTACAGGGATACTATGGCTACACCTTC. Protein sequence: CASSLQGYYGYTF.

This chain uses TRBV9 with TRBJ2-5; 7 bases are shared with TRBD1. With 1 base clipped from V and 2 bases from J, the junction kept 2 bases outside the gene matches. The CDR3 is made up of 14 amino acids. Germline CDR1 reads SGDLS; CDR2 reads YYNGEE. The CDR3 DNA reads TGTGCCAGCAGCGTAAGCAGGGGGCAAGAGACCCAGTACTTC. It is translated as CASSVSRGQETQYF.

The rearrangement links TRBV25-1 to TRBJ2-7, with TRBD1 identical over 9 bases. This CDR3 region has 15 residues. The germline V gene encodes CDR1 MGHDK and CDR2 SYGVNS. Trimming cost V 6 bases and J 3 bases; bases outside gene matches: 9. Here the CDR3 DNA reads TGTGCCAGCAGGGGGGATTCGACAGGGGGCTACGAGCAGTACTTC. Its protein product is CASRGDSTGGYEQYF.

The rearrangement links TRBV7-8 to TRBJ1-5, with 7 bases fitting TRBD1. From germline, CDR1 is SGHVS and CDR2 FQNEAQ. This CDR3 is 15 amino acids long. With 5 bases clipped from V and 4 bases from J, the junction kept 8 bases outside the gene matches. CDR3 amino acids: CASSQQGERNQPQHF. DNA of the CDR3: TGTGCCAGCAGCCAGCAGGGGGAGCGAAATCAGCCCCAGCATTTT.

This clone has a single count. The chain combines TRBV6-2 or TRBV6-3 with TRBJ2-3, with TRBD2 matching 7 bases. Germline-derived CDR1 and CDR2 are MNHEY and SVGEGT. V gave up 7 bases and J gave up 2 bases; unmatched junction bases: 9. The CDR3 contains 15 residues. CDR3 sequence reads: CASTPTRLATDTQYF. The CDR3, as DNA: TGTGCCAGCACCCCCACTAGACTAGCCACAGATACGCAGTATTTT.

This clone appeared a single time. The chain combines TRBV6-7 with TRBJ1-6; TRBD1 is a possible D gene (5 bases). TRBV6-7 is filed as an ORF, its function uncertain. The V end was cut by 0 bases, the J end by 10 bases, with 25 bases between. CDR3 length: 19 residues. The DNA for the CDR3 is TGTGCCAGCAGTTACTCCGGTTTGTCCGAACGGACCAGGGTATCACCCCTCCACTTT. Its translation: CASSYSGLSERTRVSPLHF.

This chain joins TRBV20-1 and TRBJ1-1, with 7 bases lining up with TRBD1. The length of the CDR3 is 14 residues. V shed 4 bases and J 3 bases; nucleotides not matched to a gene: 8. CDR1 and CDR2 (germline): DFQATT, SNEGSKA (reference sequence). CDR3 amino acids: CSATEGAGDTEAFF. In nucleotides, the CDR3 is TGCAGTGCTACTGAGGGGGCCGGGGACACTGAAGCTTTCTTT.